This entry concerns a single TCR beta chain. Antigen specificity is unknown. This sample is drawn from a study of Graves' ophthalmopathy and Graves' hyperthyroidism. Scientists amplified the TCR beta CDR3 regions from RNA transcripts. RT-PCR was first run with HTBI primers, then multiplex PCR in a second round. Via MiXCR, TCRdb re-called the multiplex PCR reads, giving one row per CDR3 protein. Of some 200,000 distinct CDR3 sequences in the sample, 25% to 30% were seen once. Having ophthalmopathy, the donors showed moderate-to-severe activity, CAS ≥3 and NOSPECS ≥4, with disease lasting under 3 months. CDR1 is MNHNS, CDR2 SASEGT, per germline. V shed 4 bases, J shed 8 bases, and the junction held 8 bases outside the gene matches. The CDR3 spans 14 residues. Findings of the study overall: The blood repertoire also included most expanded thyroid clonotypes above 0.001 frequency. The study's model predicted ophthalmopathy progression at approximately 71% sensitivity and 72% to 75% specificity. Discriminating ophthalmopathy from stable hyperthyroidism, a 13-signature model attained a sensitivity of about 88% and a specificity of 81.08%.

This TCR was sampled from a man aged 50-59 years with Graves' ophthalmopathy. The chain couples TRBV6-1 to TRBJ1-2; 9 bases align to TRBD1. The sequenced sample consisted of peripheral blood. CDR3 region: CASSGLDRGGGYTF. As DNA, the CDR3 is TGTGCCAGCAGTGGCCTGGACAGGGGAGGCGGCTACACCTTC.